This T cell receptor beta chain emerged from a study of blood T cell repertoires in COVID-19 (dated by TCRdb to 2020 to 2021). Study-wide context: Samples from collaborators originated in the United States, Italy and Spain and spanned both the acute and convalescent phases of COVID-19. Samples came from the ongoing ImmuneRACE study (first 160 participants) plus 1,254 subjects from 6 global collaborators. Where HLA class I and class II types were available, the types were taken from metadata supplied by the sample provider, not from assay-based typing. Nearly every sample came with metadata listing a de-identified subject ID, COVID-19 status, age in years and sex. The dataset comprised deeply sampled blood TCRbeta repertoires from subjects exposed to, actively infected with, or recovered from COVID-19. A freely available public database, intended as a resource for researchers studying the immune response to SARS-CoV-2, is where the repertoires were released. The prospective study material was composed of cDNA or gDNA derived from T cells, B-cell-depleted T cells, or PBMCs.

For this clone: It has no known antigen specificity. Base qualities are not recorded, but no much larger clone differs from it by a single base.

From its cysteine to its phenylalanine, the CDR3 spans 13 amino acids. Only the CDR3 DNA stays, 39 bases, in frame from base 1. According to the germline V gene, CDR1 reads LGHNT and CDR2 reads FRNRAP. Trimming takes 5 bases from V and 7 bases from J, and the germline ends sit 12 bases apart. TCRbeta CDR3 regions were amplified from genomic DNA using the immunoSEQ Assay, a bias-controlled multiplex PCR. Processing in the source paper ran as follows. The number of nucleated cells in each sample was estimated from the amplification of reference gene primers within the assay. To quantify the absolute abundance of each unique TCRbeta CDR3 rearrangement, sequence reads were collapsed and filtered. For each sample, productive Simpson clonality was calculated by taking the square root of Simpson's diversity index across productive rearrangements. What TCRdb holds here is the immuneACCESS table cut down to in-frame rearrangements. Part of the clones is not present; checked against another copy, under half of the missing clones reflect an unresolved V gene, and the others are unexplained. The V and J calls and clone size were taken over from that table, and D and trimming were inferred from the DNA. The sample yields approximately 150,000 clones; around 84% were counted once. Approximately 8% of the sample lies in the top ten.

Study-level results and caveats: Clinical and demographic metadata were provided uncurated, with the amount varying by source and participant.

The collaborating institutions used their own protocols to collect whole blood in K2EDTA tubes. For TCRbeta analysis, collaborators shipped samples in one of three forms: frozen whole blood, isolated PBMCs, or DNA extracted from either of those sample types. Sequenced sample: peripheral blood. The chain was built from TRBV12-5 and TRBJ2-1; no D gene is confidently identified. This receptor was identified in a woman in her sixties or seventies with acute or convalescent COVID-19. CDR3 region: CASGPDIGNEQFF. The DNA sequence follows: TGTGCTAGTGGTCCTGACATCGGTAATGAGCAGTTCTTC.